The 16 T cell receptor beta chains below come from one sample, sequenced in a study of neurological immune-mediated disorders. TCRdb re-called the 5' RACE reads with MiXCR, one entry per CDR3 protein. The sample lists roughly 50,000 distinct CDR3 sequences, 4.5% occurring once. The source material was PBMCs. The receptor set was obtained from a woman aged 55-75 years with multiple sclerosis.

This clonotype was detected many times. V usage is TRBV9 and J usage is TRBJ1-2; possibly TRBD1 for D (6 bases). Germline CDR1 and CDR2: SGDLS and YYNGEE. CDR3 length: 14 residues. The germline V and J ends were trimmed by 3 bases and 2 bases, with 11 bases remaining between them. In DNA, the CDR3 is TGTGCCAGCAGCGCGGACAGAGGCAACTATGGCTACACCTTC. Translation: CASSADRGNYGYTF.

This clonotype appeared many times. The chain joins TRBV25-1 to TRBJ2-5, with unresolved D. The germline CDR1 and CDR2 sequences are MGHDK and SYGVNS. V lost 7 bases to trimming and J lost 1 base, with 13 bases between them. The CDR3 extends over 14 amino acids. The chain's CDR3 is CASTPRSPQETQYF. CDR3 bases: TGTGCCAGCACACCTCGATCCCCCCAAGAGACCCAGTACTTC.

The V and J genes are TRBV20-1 and TRBJ1-1; D is unclear. Trimming cost V 0 bases and J 1 base, with 12 bases left between them. Germline V gene lookup returns CDR1 DFQATT and CDR2 SNEGSKA (reference sequence). The CDR3 sequence is 15 residues long. As DNA, the CDR3 is TGCAGTGCTAGAGAAAGGAGGGTCGGGAACACTGAAGCTTTCTTT. This gives the protein CSARERRVGNTEAFF.

This clonotype has a count of ten or more. The rearrangement joins TRBV7-2 to TRBJ2-1; TRBD1 agrees at 7 bases. Germline V gene sequence: CDR1 SGHTA, CDR2 FQGNSA. With V trimmed by 8 bases and J by 4 bases, 8 bases remained unmatched. The length of the CDR3 is 14 residues. The CDR3 is CASYPVDRYNEQFF. The CDR3 nucleotides are TGTGCCAGCTACCCCGTGGACAGGTACAATGAGCAGTTCTTC.

In its sample, this clonotype was seen many times. This rearrangement joins TRBV6-6 to TRBJ2-1, with 12 bases lining up with TRBD2. The CDR3 sequence is 13 residues long. J gave up 7 bases and V 11 bases, and 6 bases lay outside the gene matches. CDR1 and CDR2 (germline): MNHNY, SVGAGI (reference sequence). Here the CDR3 reads CAGQLAGGNEQFF. The CDR3 nucleotides are TGTGCCGGCCAACTAGCGGGAGGAAATGAGCAGTTCTTC.

This clonotype was seen repeatedly, ten times or more. The chain combines TRBV7-2 with TRBJ2-2; no firm D call. The germline V gene encodes CDR1 SGHTA and CDR2 FQGNSA. This CDR3 comprises 13 residues. V lost 4 bases, J lost 7 bases, and 10 bases lay in between. CDR3 nucleotides: TGTGCCAGCAGCTCGGAGTTAGTCGGGGAGCTGTTTTTT. Translation gives CASSSELVGELFF. The complete variable domain, with remaining parts taken from reference TRBV7-2 and TRBJ2-2, reads GAGVSQSPSNKVTEKGKDVELRCDPISGHTALYWYRQSLGQGLEFLIYFQGNSAPDKSGLPSDRFSAERTGGSVSTLTIQRTQQEDSAVYLCASSSELVGELFFGEGSRLTVL.

This clonotype was picked up many times. V and J are TRBV7-2 and TRBJ2-6; weak D call: TRBD1 (6 bases). CDR1 is SGHTA, CDR2 FQGNSA, per germline. Trimming took 5 bases from V and 8 from J, leaving 22 bases between them. The CDR3 sequence is 17 residues long. CDR3 DNA sequence: TGTGCCAGCAGCCTAACAGGGAACCCGAAAAGATCCAACGTCCTGACTTTC. It encodes CASSLTGNPKRSNVLTF.

This chain links TRBV20-1 with TRBJ2-3; 9 bases agree with TRBD1. The CDR3 sequence is 16 residues long. The germline CDR1 and CDR2 sequences are DFQATT and SNEGSKA (reference sequence). The V and J ends lost 0 bases and 4 bases, in that order; junction bases with no gene match: 8. CDR3 amino acids: CSARDAGQGSPDTQYF. The CDR3 coding sequence is TGCAGTGCTAGAGATGCGGGACAGGGCTCGCCAGATACGCAGTATTTT.

This clonotype was detected many times. V and J are TRBV4-1 and TRBJ2-4; no reliable D call. V lost 1 base to trimming and J lost 5 bases, with 9 bases between them. Per the germline V gene, CDR1 is MGHRA and CDR2 is YSYEKL. CDR3 length: 14 residues. CDR3 amino acids: CASSQVDQQNIQYF. In DNA form, the CDR3 reads TGCGCCAGCAGCCAAGTCGATCAGCAAAACATTCAGTACTTC.

In its sample, this clonotype was seen many times. This sequence joins TRBV13 and TRBJ1-3; D might be TRBD1 (6 bases). The germline V gene encodes CDR1 PRHDT and CDR2 FYEKMQ (reference sequence). The CDR3 covers 14 residues. Trimming took off 0 bases at V and 9 bases at J, with 12 bases between the two ends. This CDR3 is CASSLGGQDRTIYF. The CDR3 DNA follows: TGTGCCAGCAGCTTAGGGGGACAAGATCGCACCATATATTTT.

Regarding this clonotype: Germline is not matched at one junction end, which may reflect a read error. V is TRBV20-1 and J is TRBJ1-5; D remains unclear. CDR1 DFQATT and CDR2 SNEGSKA come from the germline V gene (reference sequence). The CDR3 runs 13 residues. CDR3 protein: CSARGSSNQPQHF. Here the CDR3 DNA reads TGCAGTGCGAGAGGGTCTAGCAATCAGCCCCAGCATTTT.

This clonotype was seen many times. The genes are TRBV29-1 and TRBJ2-5; 8 bases align to TRBD1. CDR1 SQVTM and CDR2 ANQGSEA come from the germline V gene. The CDR3 extends over 13 amino acids. V was clipped by 5 bases and J by 2 bases; unmatched bases: 4. The CDR3 DNA follows: TGCAGCGTTACGGACAGGGTGCAAGAGACCCAGTACTTC. This sequence encodes CSVTDRVQETQYF.

This clonotype was detected ten times or more. The chain employs TRBV28 and TRBJ1-4; weak D call: TRBD1 (6 bases). The CDR3 length is 13 residues. With 8 bases removed from V and 5 bases from J, the gap between germline ends came to 12 bases. Looked up from germline, CDR1 is MDHEN and CDR2 is SYDVKM. The CDR3 nucleotides are TGTGCCAGCCGGACAGTCCCAAATGAAAAACTGTTTTTT. Its translation is CASRTVPNEKLFF.

The chain combines TRBV6-7 with TRBJ2-5, with a weak D call TRBD2 (5 bases). TRBV6-7 carries the ORF label, with uncertain function. The CDR3 spans 13 residues. Trimming removed 2 bases at V and 2 bases at J, with 6 bases between. The CDR3 DNA reads as TGTGCCAGCAGTTACCGGGGTCAAGAGACCCAGTACTTC. Its protein product is CASSYRGQETQYF.

This clonotype was seen ten or more times. The rearrangement links TRBV5-1 to TRBJ2-6; D perhaps matches TRBD2 (6 bases). V gave up 4 bases and J gave up 2 bases, with 13 bases separating them. The CDR3 spans 16 residues. Germline CDR1 SGHRS, CDR2 YFSETQ. CDR3 amino acids: CASSLGTVAGANVLTF. DNA for the CDR3: TGCGCCAGCAGCCTCGGGACTGTGGCTGGGGCCAACGTCCTGACTTTC.

This clonotype turned up a few times. In DNA, the CDR3 is TGCGCCAGCAGCCACGGGACATTGAACACTGAAGCTTTCTTT. Translating gives CASSHGTLNTEAFF. V usage is TRBV5-1 and J usage is TRBJ1-1; tentatively, D is TRBD1 (6 bases). The germline V gene has CDR1 SGHRS and CDR2 YFSETQ. There are 14 residues in the CDR3. Trimming removed 4 bases from V and 0 bases from J, with 10 bases in between.